This record concerns one TCR beta chain sequence. The antigen remains undetermined. Trimming stripped 3 bases from V and 0 bases from J, with 15 bases between. This CDR3 comprises 17 residues. Looked up from germline, CDR1 is MGHRA and CDR2 is YSYEKL. The data were taken from a study of T-cell reconstitution after alpha-beta-depleted transplantation in children. During its preparation, the TCRbeta library received unique molecular identifiers. TCRdb reanalysed the PCR reads using MiXCR and keeps one entry per CDR3 protein. Among 60,000 or so distinct CDR3 sequences, 40% to 55% were seen once, and the ten largest hold approximately 98%. Study findings and constraints: In some patients, recipient T cells and intrathymic progenitors surviving conditioning explained high day-60 diversity.

The chain links TRBV4-1 to TRBJ1-5; TRBD1 might be the D (6 bases). This receptor was taken from a male patient aged 10 to 17 who had a stem cell transplant for acute lymphoblastic leukemia, so the T cells may come from the graft donor. This specimen was PBMCs, mostly from graft donor cells, taken 360 days after TCRalphabeta/CD19-depleted stem cell transplant. Here the CDR3 reads CASSQAGDRSSNQPQHF. CDR3 DNA: TGCGCCAGCAGCCAGGCAGGGGACCGAAGTAGCAATCAGCCCCAGCATTTT.